The present entry profiles one T cell receptor (beta chain) with its context. Its antigen is unidentified. J lost 3 bases, V lost 1 base, and 2 bases had no gene match. The CDR3 loop spans 14 amino acids. CDR1 and CDR2 (germline): MGHRA, YSYEKL. The sample belongs to a study of cytomegalovirus exposure and HLA in healthy donors. As for the study in general: There were 75 million to 95 million unique TCRs (from HLA-typed donors) in an early data release.

Study observations and caveats: Sequencing had likely introduced a cluster of highly shared sequence variants as an artifact.

The PCR had 60 Vbeta and 13 Jbeta primers. Some clones are missing from TCRdb's copy, which holds only in-frame ones; the method was immunoSEQ multiplex PCR. The table has about 110,000 clones, 50% to 70% seen once. This rearrangement joins TRBV4-1 to TRBJ2-5; TRBD2 matches 7 bases. Input material: PBMCs. This clonotype was obtained from a man aged 30-40 years in good health and CMV-seropositive. This CDR3 is CASSQVAGEETQYF. CDR3 DNA sequence: TGCGCCAGCAGCCAAGTTGCGGGGGAAGAGACCCAGTACTTC.